This T cell receptor (beta chain) was found in a study of OX40 agonist ivuxolimab in advanced cancers. Notes on the study in general: By week 6 at 0.1 to 3.0 mg/kg, blood CD4+ and CD8+ T cells had expanded clonally.

The germline V gene has CDR1 GTSNPN and CDR2 SVGIG (reference sequence). This CDR3 region has 16 residues. V gave up 2 bases and J gave up 1 base, with 14 bases separating them. Here immunoSEQ multiplex PCR was the method, and the copy in TCRdb shows in-frame clones only, minus some. This table holds about 35,000 clones, nearly 75% found once. A remark on this clone: The antigen is not known.

The V and J genes are TRBV30 and TRBJ2-2, with D perhaps given as TRBD1 or TRBD2 (5 bases each). Sample: CD4+ or CD8+ T cells sorted from blood, taken in a trial of the OX40 agonist ivuxolimab. The source of this sequence is an adult with an advanced solid tumor such as melanoma, head and neck, liver or kidney cancer. The CDR3 spells CAWSRPGQGNTGELFF. The CDR3 DNA is TGTGCCTGGAGTAGGCCGGGGCAGGGGAACACCGGGGAGCTGTTTTTT.